This T cell receptor (beta chain) is drawn from a study of blood T cell repertoires in COVID-19 (dated by TCRdb to the early 2020s). Some background on the complete study: Samples covering the acute and convalescent phases of COVID-19 were provided by collaborators in the United States, Italy and Spain. The material from the prospective study consisted of cDNA or gDNA derived from T cells, B-cell-depleted T cells, or PBMCs. The dataset comprised deeply sampled blood TCRbeta repertoires from subjects exposed to, actively infected with, or recovered from COVID-19. The repertoires were made available in a free public database intended to serve as a resource for research on the immune response to SARS-CoV-2. Samples were obtained from the ongoing ImmuneRACE study (first 160 participants) and from approximately 1,200 subjects provided by 6 global collaborators. Nearly every sample came with metadata listing a de-identified subject ID, COVID-19 status, age in years and sex. Where available, HLA class I and class II types were taken from metadata supplied by the sample provider and were not determined by assay-based typing. Results and caveats for the whole study, not just this receptor: Clinical and demographic metadata were provided uncurated, with the amount varying by source and participant.

Whole blood was collected in K2EDTA tubes by collaborating institutions according to the institutions' own protocols. For TCRbeta analysis, collaborators shipped samples as frozen whole blood, isolated PBMCs, or DNA extracted from either of those sample types. Points on this clone: Its cognate antigen has yet to be identified. Qualities for individual bases were not recorded, and no much larger clone is one base off.

The immunoSEQ Assay, a bias-controlled multiplex PCR, was used to amplify TCRbeta CDR3 regions from genomic DNA. The study's processing was this. The number of nucleated cells in each sample was estimated by amplification of reference gene primers within the assay. To quantify the absolute abundance of each unique TCRbeta CDR3 rearrangement, sequence reads were collapsed and filtered. For each sample, productive Simpson clonality was calculated as the square root of Simpson's diversity index over productive rearrangements. The table was pulled from immuneACCESS by TCRdb, which kept in-frame rearrangements only. Such tables lose some clones; where checked, under half of the loss comes from unresolved V genes, and the rest has no known cause. V, J and clone size are taken as reported in that table, and D and trimming were inferred from the DNA itself. For this sample the table gives approximately 240,000 clones, of which approximately 86% were detected only once. Around 5.2% of the sample lies in the top ten.

Looking up the germline V gene yields CDR1 SNHLY and CDR2 FYNNEI. The CDR3 goes from the cysteine to the phenylalanine over 13 residues. The entry retains the CDR3 DNA only, 39 bases that are in frame from base 1. Trimming removed 5 bases from V and 8 bases from J; the gene matches leave 8 bases unexplained. The sample comprised peripheral blood. This chain is built from TRBV2 and TRBJ1-1, and 7 junction bases match TRBD1. The origin of this receptor is a human donor in a cohort sampled during active COVID-19. The CDR3 reads as follows: CASSYTGAGEAFF. The DNA sequence is TGTGCCAGCAGTTATACAGGGGCCGGAGAAGCTTTCTTT. The CDR3 plus the reference TRBV2 and TRBJ1-1 genes for the other parts give the full variable domain: EPEVTQTPSHQVTQMGQEVILRCVPISNHLYFYWYRQILGQKVEFLVSFYNNEISEKSEIFDDQFSVERPDGSNFTLKIRSTKLEDSAMYFCASSYTGAGEAFFGQGTRLTVV.